This is a list of T cell receptor beta chains from one sample in a study of T cell responses to AZD1222 COVID-19 vaccine. The assay was immunoSEQ multiplex PCR, and TCRdb's table has in-frame clones only and misses some. The sample carries approximately 93,000 clones, around 91% recorded once. Sample: peripheral blood, taken 28 days after the second AZD1222 dose. These receptors all stem from an adult who received the AZD1222 COVID-19 vaccine. Each CDR3 is given with its conserved first and last residue. Each record gives: J gene, V gene, clone size, D gene, CDR3 DNA, CDR3 protein. The D gene is left open where the match is weak. Size tells how often a clone was seen (once, few, many) or the class of an expanded clone, and some rows leave it out.

TRBJ1-1 | TRBV30 | NA | NA | TGTGCCTGGAGTGTACCAGGGAGGAACACTGAAGCTTTCTTT | CAWSVPGRNTEAFF
TRBJ1-2 | TRBV5-1 | NA | NA | TGCGCCAGCAGCTTGGACACCTATGGCTACACCTTC | CASSLDTYGYTF
TRBJ1-2 | TRBV29-1 | NA | NA | TGCAGCGTTGAGGGAAAGACAGACTATGGCTACACCTTC | CSVEGKTDYGYTF
TRBJ1-1 | TRBV19 | NA | TRBD1 | TGTGCCAGTAGTACCCGGACAGGGGGCGACACTGAAGCTTTCTTT | CASSTRTGGDTEAFF
TRBJ2-2 | TRBV7-9 | once | TRBD2 | TGTGCCACCAGGGAGGGCTACACATCCACCGGGGAGCTGTTTTTT | CATREGYTSTGELFF
TRBJ1-3 | TRBV19 | NA | NA | TGTGCCAGTAGTATATGGGACATAGCCTCTGGAAACACCATATATTTT | CASSIWDIASGNTIYF
TRBJ1-4 | TRBV7-6 | NA | TRBD1 | TGTGCCAGCAGCTTAGTGGCAGGGGGCCCAGACCATGACGGTGAAAAACTGTTTTTT | CASSLVAGGPDHDGEKLFF
TRBJ2-7 | TRBV11-3 | NA | NA | TGTGCCAGCAGCCCCCGGGACTCCCAGAAGGAGCAGTACTTC | CASSPRDSQKEQYF
TRBJ1-5 | TRBV7-8 | NA | NA | TGTGCCAGCAGCTTAGAGGGATTACCCCAAATAACCTATAGCAATCAGCCCCAGCATTTT | CASSLEGLPQITYSNQPQHF
TRBJ1-1 | TRBV6-4 | NA | NA | TGTGCCAGCATCTGGGGGCCCACTGAAGCTTTCTTT | CASIWGPTEAFF
TRBJ1-6 | TRBV18 | NA | NA | TGTGCCAGCTCCCCTCTTAGTAGGGAGAATAATTCACCCCTCCACTTT | CASSPLSRENNSPLHF
TRBJ1-2 | TRBV29-1 | once | NA | TGCAGCGTTGAATCTCGTACAGGTGCTAACTATGGCTACACCTTC | CSVESRTGANYGYTF
TRBJ1-6 | TRBV5-1 | NA | TRBD1 | TGCGCCAGCAGCAACCCACAGGGGGCTGGATCACCCCTCCACTTT | CASSNPQGAGSPLHF
TRBJ1-2 | TRBV5-6 | once | NA | TGTGCCAGCAGCTTAGCCTTACAGGGTTTTGGCTACACCTTC | CASSLALQGFGYTF
TRBJ2-1 | TRBV9 | NA | TRBD2 | TGTGCCAGCAGCGGATCTAGCGGCTCCGGGGATGAGCAGTTCTTC | CASSGSSGSGDEQFF
TRBJ1-6 | TRBV11-3 | NA | NA | TGTGCCAGCAGCTTAGCCTTCAGCGAGTCACCCCTCCACTTT | CASSLAFSESPLHF
TRBJ1-2 | TRBV4-1 | NA | TRBD1 | TGCGCCAGCAGCCAAGGGAACGGACAGGGATACGGCTACACCTTC | CASSQGNGQGYGYTF
TRBJ1-6 | TRBV7-5 | few | NA | TGTGTCAGAAGCTTAGCAGGGACATCCGCCCGACCCCTCCACTTT | CVRSLAGTSARPLHF
TRBJ1-4 | TRBV7-9 | NA | NA | TGTGCCAGCAGCTTACAGGCAACTAATGAAAAACTGTTTTTT | CASSLQATNEKLFF
TRBJ1-4 | TRBV15 | NA | NA | TGTGCCACCAGCAGAGATACCACAACTAATGAAAAACTGTTTTTT | CATSRDTTTNEKLFF
TRBJ1-2 | TRBV28 | NA | NA | TGTGCCAGCGGGCAGAGCTATGGCTACACCTTC | CASGQSYGYTF
TRBJ1-2 | TRBV11-2 | NA | NA | TGTGCCAGCAGCGCCGACAGATATGGCTACACCTTC | CASSADRYGYTF
TRBJ1-5 | TRBV27 | NA | NA | TGTGCCAGCAGTTTTTGGGGGGCCAGCAATCAGCCCCAGCATTTT | CASSFWGASNQPQHF
TRBJ2-1 | TRBV9 | NA | NA | TGTGCCAGCAGCGTAGTGTCTAGCCGTGAGCAGTTCTTC | CASSVVSSREQFF
TRBJ1-2 | TRBV25-1 | NA | NA | TGTGCCAGCAGTCCCCATGGGGGCGCATATGGCTACACCTTC | CASSPHGGAYGYTF
TRBJ1-4 | TRBV6-5 | NA | TRBD1 | TGTGCCAGCAGTCGTCCCGGGACAGGGGAAAAACTGTTTTTT | CASSRPGTGEKLFF
TRBJ1-5 | TRBV3-1/TRBV3-2 | NA | NA | TGTGCCAGCAGCCAAGGGAGCAATCAGCCCCAGCATTTT | CASSQGSNQPQHF
TRBJ2-3 | TRBV6-1 | NA | TRBD2 | TGTGCCAGCAGCGAAAAGCGGGGGGGGCTCACAGATACGCAGTATTTT | CASSEKRGGLTDTQYF
TRBJ1-2 | TRBV28 | NA | NA | TGTGCCAGCAGCCCGTTGTCCTATGGCTACACCTTC | CASSPLSYGYTF
TRBJ1-3 | TRBV5-1 | NA | NA | TGCGCCAGCAGCTTGGCCGCGACACGAGGAAACACCATATATTTT | CASSLAATRGNTIYF
TRBJ1-2 | TRBV10-2 | once | TRBD1 | TGCGCCAGCAGTGAGAGTTCCGGGACAGGATATGGCTACACCTTC | CASSESSGTGYGYTF
TRBJ2-2 | TRBV28 | NA | TRBD1 | TGTGCCAGCAGTTTACCCAGGGGGCGGGACACCGGGGAGCTGTTTTTT | CASSLPRGRDTGELFF
TRBJ1-1 | TRBV4-2 | NA | NA | TGTGCCAGCAGCCCCCTCCAGGCCCTTGGGACTGAAGCTTTCTTT | CASSPLQALGTEAFF
TRBJ1-1 | TRBV6-2/TRBV6-3 | NA | NA | TGTGCCAGCAGTCTTATCCCGGGCCCCATGAACACTGAAGCTTTCTTT | CASSLIPGPMNTEAFF
TRBJ2-1 | TRBV3-1/TRBV3-2 | NA | NA | TGTGCCAGCAGCCACACCCCGAGAGTAACTGAGCAGTTCTTC | CASSHTPRVTEQFF
TRBJ2-7 | TRBV19 | few | NA | TGTGCCAGCAGCCGGCGATTAATTCCCTACGAGCAGTACTTC | CASSRRLIPYEQYF
TRBJ1-2 | TRBV5-1 | NA | NA | TGCGCCAGCAGCTTGGCCCCAGGGTCGAACTATGGCTACACCTTC | CASSLAPGSNYGYTF
TRBJ2-5 | TRBV6-5 | NA | NA | TGTGCCAGCAGTTCGTACCAAGAGACCCAGTACTTC | CASSSYQETQYF
TRBJ1-2 | TRBV4-2 | NA | TRBD1 | TGTGCCAGCAGCCCGTCCTCGACAGGGCGGGACTATGGCTACACCTTC | CASSPSSTGRDYGYTF
TRBJ1-2 | TRBV6-5 | NA | NA | TGTGCCAGCACTAGAGGCTCCTATGGCTACACCTTC | CASTRGSYGYTF
TRBJ2-7 | TRBV9 | NA | TRBD1 | TGTGCCAGCAGCGGGCTGAACGGACAGGGAAACTACGAGCAGTACTTC | CASSGLNGQGNYEQYF
TRBJ2-1 | TRBV24-1 | NA | TRBD1 | TGTGCCACCAGTGAGGGACAGGGGGCTTATGAGCAGTTCTTC | CATSEGQGAYEQFF
TRBJ2-7 | TRBV9 | NA | NA | TGTGCCAGCAGCTCGAGACAGTACGAGCAGTACTTC | CASSSRQYEQYF
TRBJ1-5 | TRBV19 | NA | NA | TGTGCCAGTAGTATTGGACAGAGCAATCAGCCCCAGCATTTT | CASSIGQSNQPQHF
TRBJ1-5 | TRBV30 | NA | NA | TGTGCCTGGAGTACCGATCTCAATCAGCCCCAGCATTTT | CAWSTDLNQPQHF
TRBJ2-7 | TRBV5-6 | NA | NA | TGTGCCAGCAGCTTGCTGGCGCGGGCTAGAGAAGAGCAGTACTTC | CASSLLARAREEQYF
TRBJ1-1 | TRBV5-1 | NA | NA | TGCGCCAGCAGCTTTCTGAGGCATGACGCTGAAGCTTTCTTT | CASSFLRHDAEAFF
TRBJ1-6 | TRBV20-1 | NA | NA | TGCAGTGCTATGAATGGGGTACCCCTCTACTTT | CSAMNGVPLYF